Given below is one T cell receptor beta chain in context. Germline V gene sequence: CDR1 SNHLY, CDR2 FYNNEI. V lost 5 bases, J lost 6 bases, and 11 bases lay in between. CDR3 length equals 13 residues. This specimen comes from a study of blood T cell repertoires in COVID-19. Study-wide context: Sites across the United States, Italy and Spain contributed samples from acute and convalescent COVID-19. Nucleic acid was either cDNA or gDNA, and it came from T cells, B-cell-depleted T cells, or PBMCs.

The assay was immunoSEQ multiplex PCR, and TCRdb's table has in-frame clones only and misses some. The data hold under 300,000 clones, with just over 85% observed a single time. The clonotype comes from a man younger than 45 who had recovered from COVID-19. This rearrangement joins TRBV2 to TRBJ1-5; D may be TRBD1 (5 bases). Sequenced: peripheral blood. CDR3 nucleotide sequence: TGTGCCAGCAGTATAATGACAGTTCAGCCCCAGCATTTT. This translates into CASSIMTVQPQHF.